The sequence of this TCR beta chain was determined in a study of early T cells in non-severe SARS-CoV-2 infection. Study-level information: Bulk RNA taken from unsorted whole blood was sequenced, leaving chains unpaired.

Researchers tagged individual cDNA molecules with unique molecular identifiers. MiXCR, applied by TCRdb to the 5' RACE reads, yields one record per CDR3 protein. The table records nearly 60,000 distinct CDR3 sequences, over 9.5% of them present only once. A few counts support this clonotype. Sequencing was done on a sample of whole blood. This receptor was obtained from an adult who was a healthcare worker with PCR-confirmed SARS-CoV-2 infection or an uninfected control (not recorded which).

CDR3: CSARDRGYRETQYF. In DNA form, the CDR3 reads TGCAGTGCCCGGGACAGGGGGTACAGGGAGACCCAGTACTTC. The rearrangement joins TRBV20-1 to TRBJ2-5, with 11 nucleotides matching TRBD1. The V gene's germline CDR1 is DFQATT and CDR2 SNEGSKA (reference sequence). V trimming: 6 bases; J trimming: 5 bases; junction bases outside the gene matches: 8. CDR3 length equals 14 residues.